These 9 T cell receptor beta chains were sequenced from one sample in a study of T cells after yellow fever vaccination. One entry per CDR3 protein, called by TCRdb with MiXCR from the 5' RACE reads. Of approximately 260,000 distinct CDR3 sequences in the sample, roughly 13% were seen once. The sample consisted of CD4+ T cells sorted from PBMCs, taken 45 days after the yellow fever booster vaccination. The receptors originated from a man aged 30 to 45 who received the YFV17D yellow fever vaccine.

The chain joins TRBV24-1 to TRBJ2-1, with 7 bases lining up with TRBD2. J lost 5 bases, V lost 2 bases, and 8 bases had no gene match. Germline lookup yields CDR1 KGHDR and CDR2 SFDVKD. This CDR3 has 16 amino acids. The CDR3 region is CATSDSPRSGDNEQFF. CDR3 coding DNA: TGTGCCACCAGTGATTCCCCCAGGAGCGGGGACAATGAGCAGTTCTTC.

This clonotype was seen a handful of times. This sequence joins TRBV20-1 and TRBJ2-3, with no clear D. This CDR3 has 12 amino acids. In germline, CDR1 is DFQATT, CDR2 SNEGSKA (reference sequence). V was shortened by 2 bases and J by 2 bases, with 5 bases between the two germline ends. In DNA, the CDR3 is TGCAGTGCTAGACCGGTCACAGATACGCAGTATTTT. Translation gives CSARPVTDTQYF.

The chain has TRBV7-3 and TRBJ1-6; tentatively, D is TRBD1 (5 bases). CDR1 SGHTA and CDR2 FQGTGA come from the germline V gene. The CDR3 is 14 residues long. Between the trimmed V and J ends, which lost 3 bases and 10 bases, there was a span of 13 bases. The CDR3 coding sequence is TGTGCCAGCAGCTTGACAGAGAACCAATCACCCCTCCACTTT. This encodes CASSLTENQSPLHF.

At least ten counts were recorded for this clonotype. V gene TRBV11-2 combines with J gene TRBJ2-1, with 8 bases matching TRBD2. The CDR3 covers 17 residues. V lost 0 bases to trimming and J lost 8 bases; unmatched junction nucleotides: 12. The germline gives CDR1 SGHAT, CDR2 FQNNGV. CDR3 bases: TGTGCCAGCAGCTTAGAAGCGAGCGGGAGATACGTCGATGAGCAGTTCTTC. Protein product: CASSLEASGRYVDEQFF.

The chain combines TRBV6-5 with TRBJ1-3; D is unresolved. This CDR3 contains 13 residues. V shed 6 bases and J shed 2 bases, with 8 bases lying between them. Germline V lookup: CDR1 MNHEY, CDR2 SVGAGI. CDR3 loop: CASRYNTGNTIYF. For the CDR3, the DNA is TGTGCCAGCAGGTACAACACTGGAAACACCATATATTTT.

The chain joins TRBV3-1 to TRBJ2-1; D may be TRBD2 (5 bases). With 1 base removed from V and 6 bases from J, the gap between germline ends came to 16 bases. Per the germline V gene, CDR1 is LGHDT and CDR2 is YNNKEL (reference sequence). This CDR3 is 16 amino acids long. This chain's CDR3 is CASSQVFLGSGNEQFF. As DNA, the CDR3 is TGTGCCAGCAGCCAAGTATTTTTGGGGAGTGGCAATGAGCAGTTCTTC.

This clonotype occurred a few times. The rearrangement uses TRBV18 and TRBJ2-7; possible D gene TRBD2, 6 bases. Germline V lookup: CDR1 KGHSH, CDR2 LQKENI. The CDR3 is made up of 13 amino acids. V was cut by 0 bases and J by 5 bases, with 8 bases left in between. The CDR3 loop reads CASSPPGGNEQYF. The CDR3 nucleotides are TGTGCCAGCTCACCACCGGGGGGAAACGAGCAGTACTTC.

This clonotype was found a few times. The chain combines TRBV6-2 or TRBV6-3 with TRBJ1-2; D call uncertain. V lost 5 bases and J lost 2, with 15 bases in between. The CDR3 has 15 residues. In germline, CDR1 is MNHEY, CDR2 SVGEGT. The CDR3 loop is CASSMEGFRNYGYTF. For the CDR3, the DNA is TGTGCCAGCAGTATGGAGGGTTTCAGGAACTATGGCTACACCTTC.

The chain joins TRBV10-2 to TRBJ2-1, with TRBD2 as a possible D gene (5 bases). Trimming cost V 3 bases and J 0 bases, with 9 bases left between them. This CDR3 comprises 15 residues. Germline V CDR1 and CDR2: WSHSY, SAAADI. DNA of the CDR3: TGCGCCAGCAGTGAAAGCGGCAACTCCTACAATGAGCAGTTCTTC. This sequence encodes CASSESGNSYNEQFF.